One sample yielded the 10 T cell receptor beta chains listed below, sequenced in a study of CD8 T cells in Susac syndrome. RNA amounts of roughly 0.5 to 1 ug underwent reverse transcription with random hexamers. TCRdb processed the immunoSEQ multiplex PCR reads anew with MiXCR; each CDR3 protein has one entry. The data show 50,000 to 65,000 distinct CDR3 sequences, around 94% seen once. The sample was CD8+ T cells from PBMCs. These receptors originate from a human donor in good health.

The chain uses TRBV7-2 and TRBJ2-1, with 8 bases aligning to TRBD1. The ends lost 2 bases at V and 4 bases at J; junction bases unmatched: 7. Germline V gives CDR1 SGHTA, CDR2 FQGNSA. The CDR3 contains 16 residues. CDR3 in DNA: TGTGCCAGCAGCTTACCCCAGGGGGCGTCATACAATGAGCAGTTCTTC. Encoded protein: CASSLPQGASYNEQFF.

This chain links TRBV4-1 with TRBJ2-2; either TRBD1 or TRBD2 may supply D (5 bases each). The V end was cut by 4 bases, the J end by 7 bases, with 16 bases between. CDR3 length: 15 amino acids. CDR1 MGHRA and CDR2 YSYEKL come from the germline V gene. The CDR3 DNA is TGCGCCAGCAGCCGCCGGGACGCCGAAGGCGGGGAGCTGTTTTTT. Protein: CASSRRDAEGGELFF.

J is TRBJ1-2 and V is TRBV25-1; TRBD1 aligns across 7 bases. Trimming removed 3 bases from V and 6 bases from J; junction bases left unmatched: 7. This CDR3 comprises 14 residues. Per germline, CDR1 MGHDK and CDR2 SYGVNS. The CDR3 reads CASSEGGQMNGYTF. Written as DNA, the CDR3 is TGTGCCAGCAGTGAGGGGGGACAGATGAATGGCTACACCTTC.

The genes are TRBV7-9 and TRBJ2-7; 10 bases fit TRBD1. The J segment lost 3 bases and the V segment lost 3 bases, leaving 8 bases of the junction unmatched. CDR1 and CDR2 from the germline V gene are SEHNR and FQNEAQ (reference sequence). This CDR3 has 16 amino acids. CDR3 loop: CASSFPSGQGRYEQYF. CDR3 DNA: TGTGCCAGCAGCTTCCCATCGGGACAGGGGCGCTACGAGCAGTACTTC. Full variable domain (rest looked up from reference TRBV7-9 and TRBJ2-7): DTGVSQNPRHKITKRGQNVTFRCDPISEHNRLYWYRQTLGQGPEFLTYFQNEAQLEKSRLLSDRFSAERPKGSFSTLEIQRTEQGDSAMYLCASSFPSGQGRYEQYFGPGTRLTVT.

The CDR3 loop is CASSFPVELSTEAFF. The CDR3 DNA reads as TGTGCCAGCAGTTTCCCCGTAGAGTTGTCTACTGAAGCTTTCTTT. The J gene is TRBJ1-1, the V gene TRBV28; no definite D call. Trimming shortened V by 3 bases and J by 5 bases, and 16 bases separated the two germline ends. CDR3 length: 15 amino acids. The germline V gene has CDR1 MDHEN and CDR2 SYDVKM.

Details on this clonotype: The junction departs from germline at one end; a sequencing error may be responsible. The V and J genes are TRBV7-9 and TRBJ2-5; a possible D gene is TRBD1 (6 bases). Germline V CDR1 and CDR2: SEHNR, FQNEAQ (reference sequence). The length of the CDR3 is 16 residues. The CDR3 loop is CASSLERTVRQEAQYF. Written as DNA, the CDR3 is TGTGCCAGCAGCTTAGAGAGGACAGTGAGACAAGAGGCCCAGTACTTC.

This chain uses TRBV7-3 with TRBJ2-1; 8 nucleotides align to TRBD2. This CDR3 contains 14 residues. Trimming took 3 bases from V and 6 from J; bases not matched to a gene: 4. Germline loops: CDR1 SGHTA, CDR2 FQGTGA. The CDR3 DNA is TGTGCCAGCAGCTTTAACGGGGGGGCCAATGAGCAGTTCTTC. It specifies CASSFNGGANEQFF.

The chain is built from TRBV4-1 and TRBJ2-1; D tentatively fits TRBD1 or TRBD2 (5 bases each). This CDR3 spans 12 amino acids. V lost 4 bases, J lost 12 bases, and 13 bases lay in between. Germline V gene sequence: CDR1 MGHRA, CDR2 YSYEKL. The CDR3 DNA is TGCGCCAGCAGCCCCCGAGGGGATGCGCAGTTCTTC. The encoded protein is CASSPRGDAQFF.

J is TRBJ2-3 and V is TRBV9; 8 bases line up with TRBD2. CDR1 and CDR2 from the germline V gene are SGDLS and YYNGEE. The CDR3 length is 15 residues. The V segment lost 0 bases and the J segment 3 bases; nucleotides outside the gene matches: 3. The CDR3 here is CASSVGSGVTDTQYF. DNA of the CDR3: TGTGCCAGCAGCGTAGGTAGCGGGGTGACAGATACGCAGTATTTT. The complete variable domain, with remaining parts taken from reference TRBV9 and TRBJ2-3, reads DSGVTQTPKHLITATGQRVTLRCSPRSGDLSVYWYQQSLDQGLQFLIQYYNGEERAKGNILERFSAQQFPDLHSELNLSSLELGDSALYFCASSVGSGVTDTQYFGPGTRLTVL.

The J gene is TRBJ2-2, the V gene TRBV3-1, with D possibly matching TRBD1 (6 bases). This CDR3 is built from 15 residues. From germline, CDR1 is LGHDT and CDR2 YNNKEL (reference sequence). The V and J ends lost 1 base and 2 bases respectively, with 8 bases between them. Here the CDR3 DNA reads TGTGCCAGCAGCCAAGGGACAGACAACACCGGGGAGCTGTTTTTT. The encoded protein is CASSQGTDNTGELFF. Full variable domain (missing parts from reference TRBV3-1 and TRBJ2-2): DTAVSQTPKYLVTQMGNDKSIKCEQNLGHDTMYWYKQDSKKFLKIMFSYNNKELIINETVPNRFSPKSPDKAHLNLHINSLELGDSAVYFCASSQGTDNTGELFFGEGSRLTVL.